The source of this TCR beta chain is a study of cytomegalovirus exposure and HLA in healthy donors. The V and J ends lost 6 bases and 8 bases, in that order; junction bases with no gene match: 3. The CDR3 loop spans 12 amino acids. The germline V gene has CDR1 MNHEY and CDR2 SVGAGI. Both 60 Vbeta primers and 13 Jbeta primers went into the PCR. Produced via immunoSEQ multiplex PCR; TCRdb's table is partial and in-frame only. Among approximately 130,000 clones, 70% to 80% were seen once, and the ten largest hold around 3.6%. This rearrangement joins TRBV6-5 to TRBJ1-4; 7 bases line up with TRBD1. The TCR was taken from a man in his thirties or forties in good health and CMV-seronegative. Specimen: PBMCs. CDR3 in amino acids: CASRGTVEKLFF. CDR3 in DNA: TGTGCCAGCAGGGGGACAGTAGAAAAACTGTTTTTT.